This TCR beta chain originates from a study of post-analysis software for immune sequencing data. Unique molecular identifiers were built into the TCR beta cDNA libraries. TCRdb processed the PCR reads anew with MiXCR; each CDR3 protein has one entry. The repertoire consists of 400,000 to 500,000 distinct CDR3 sequences, with approximately 42% occurring once and the leading ten covering less than 10%. Remarks on this clonotype: Its cognate antigen is unknown.

Study results and limitations: Controls showed lower frequencies than patients for a handful of TRBV segments, and TRBV5-6, TRBV5-1 and TRBV20-1 were among these.

Trimming cost V 4 bases and J 8 bases; bases outside gene matches: 7. The CDR3 is 14 amino acids. Germline lookup yields CDR1 SGDLS and CDR2 YYNGEE. The receptor's source is a girl aged 2 to 9 with multiple sclerosis. The rearrangement joins TRBV9 to TRBJ2-1; 9 bases fit TRBD1. The sequenced material came from blood. CDR3 in DNA: TGTGCCAGCAGCACCCACAGGGGGCTCGATGAGCAGTTCTTC. Protein product: CASSTHRGLDEQFF.